This T cell receptor (beta chain) emerged from a study of T cells in Graves' hyperthyroidism and ophthalmopathy. Study-level findings and limits: Also found in blood were most expanded thyroid clonotypes above 0.001.

Diagnostic assessment was based on clinical symptoms, serum thyroxine and TRAb, thyroid ultrasound and orbital computed tomography. Isolation of PBMCs was performed on around 9.4 ml fresh peripheral blood. Only a few counts were recorded for this clonotype. The target antigen is unknown. TCR beta CDR3 region amplification was performed from RNA transcripts. An initial round of RT-PCR targeting the TCR CDR3 relied on the HTBI primer set. TCRdb itself ran the multiplex PCR reads through MiXCR, one entry per CDR3 protein. The table lists approximately 620,000 distinct CDR3 sequences, about a sixth of them singletons, with less than 3.5% in the top ten. Germline V gene data show CDR1 as KGHSH and CDR2 as LQKENI. This CDR3 region has 16 residues. Trimming pared 6 bases from V and 0 bases from J, leaving 15 bases between.

The chain employs TRBV18 and TRBJ1-3, with D possibly matching TRBD1 (6 bases). The specimen sequenced was blood. The source is a woman in her 40s with Graves' ophthalmopathy. Here the CDR3 DNA reads TGTGCCAGCTCGTTCGGGACACCCCGCTCTGGAAACACCATATATTTT. Protein product: CASSFGTPRSGNTIYF.